This is a list of T cell receptor beta chains from one sample in a study of CD8+ T cells in alopecia areata. Here immunoSEQ multiplex PCR was the method, and the copy in TCRdb shows in-frame clones only, minus some. This table has around 100,000 clones, 45% to 60% appearing once. Sample: CD4+ T cells sorted from blood. The receptors shown here come from a human donor in good health. Each CDR3 is given with its conserved first and last residue. D genes are given only for firm matches. Size tells how often a clone was seen (once, few, many) or the class of an expanded clone, and some rows leave it out.

>-|TRBV29-1|TRBJ2-5|-
TGCAGCGTTCGGGGGCAGGGCAGGGAGACCCAGTACTTC
CSVRGQGRETQYF
>-|TRBV19|TRBJ1-2|TRBD1
TGTGCCAGTAGGGGGACAGGCCCTGTCTATGGCTACACCTTC
CASRGTGPVYGYTF
>-|TRBV29-1|TRBJ2-1|-
TGCAGCGTTGGGGGACCGGGCCAAACGCCCCCGGCGCAGTTCTTC
CSVGGPGQTPPAQFF
>-|TRBV28|TRBJ1-2|TRBD1
TGTGCCAGCAGGGGGGACAGACCCTATGGCTACACCTTC
CASRGDRPYGYTF
>-|TRBV2|TRBJ1-1|-
TGTGCCAGCGGGACAATCATGAACACTGAAGCTTTCTTT
CASGTIMNTEAFF
>-|TRBV7-2|TRBJ2-7|-
TGTGCCAGCAGCTTAGGGACTCCGAGGGACGAGCAGTACTTC
CASSLGTPRDEQYF
>-|TRBV7-9|TRBJ1-2|-
TGTGCCAGCAGCTTAGTACAGGGCGGACTCTATGGCTACACCTTC
CASSLVQGGLYGYTF
>-|TRBV10-3|TRBJ2-3|TRBD2
TGTGCCACCCAGGCGGGGGGGCGCACCACAGATACGCAGTATTTT
CATQAGGRTTDTQYF
>-|TRBV7-9|TRBJ2-7|TRBD1
TGTGCCAGCAGCCCGTACCGGGACAGGGCTTTCCACGAGCAGTACTTC
CASSPYRDRAFHEQYF
>few|TRBV7-2|TRBJ2-2|-
TGTGCCAGCAGCTTAGTTCGGGGCGGTACCGGGGAGCTGTTTTTT
CASSLVRGGTGELFF
>-|TRBV4-2|TRBJ1-4|-
TGTGCCAGCAGCCAGTCCTGGGGAGAGCCCCGTGAAAAACTGTTTTTT
CASSQSWGEPREKLFF
>-|TRBV10-3|TRBJ2-7|TRBD2
TGTGCCATCATGGCTAGCGGGGGGTCTGGGCAGTACTTC
CAIMASGGSGQYF
>few|TRBV29-1|TRBJ1-1|-
TGCAGCGGCCTACAGGGAGACACTGAAGCTTTCTTT
CSGLQGDTEAFF
>-|TRBV30|TRBJ1-4|-
TGTGCCTGGAGCGGGGCAGCGAGGGCAAAAGAGGCAACTAATGAAAAACTGTTTTTT
CAWSGAARAKEATNEKLFF
>few|TRBV6-1|TRBJ1-3|-
TGTGCCAGCAGGTCGAATACTGGAAACACCATATATTTT
CASRSNTGNTIYF
>-|TRBV28|TRBJ2-6|-
TGTGCCAGCAGGGTTCCGCGCTCTGGGGCCAACGTCCTGACTTTC
CASRVPRSGANVLTF
>-|TRBV5-6|TRBJ2-6|TRBD1
TGTGCCAGCAGCCTGGACAGGGGGAGCTCTGGGGCCAACGTCCTGACTTTC
CASSLDRGSSGANVLTF
>-|TRBV30|TRBJ1-5|TRBD1
TGTGCCTGGAGTGGGACAGGGGGCAATCAGCCCCAGCATTTT
CAWSGTGGNQPQHF
>-|TRBV29-1|TRBJ1-2|-
TGCAGCGTTGTCCGAGAGAACTATGGCTACACCTTC
CSVVRENYGYTF
>-|TRBV2|TRBJ1-2|-
TGTGCCAGCAGTGAACAGGGCTATGGCTACACCTTC
CASSEQGYGYTF
>-|TRBV19|TRBJ1-2|TRBD1
TGTGCCAGTCGAAAGATAGGGGGCGGCTTACGCGGAACGATTTATGGCTACACCTTC
CASRKIGGGLRGTIYGYTF
>-|TRBV7-6|TRBJ2-3|-
TGTGCCAGCAGCTTAGATCCCAGTGGAGATACGCAGTATTTT
CASSLDPSGDTQYF
>few|TRBV7-9|TRBJ1-6|-
TGTGCCACCTCTATGAGCTCCTATAATTCACCCCTCCACTTT
CATSMSSYNSPLHF
>few|TRBV4-2|TRBJ2-5|TRBD2
TGTGCCAGCAGCCAAGACGGGGGGGAGACCCAGTACTTC
CASSQDGGETQYF
>-|TRBV29-1|TRBJ2-5|-
TGCAGCGTTGGCAACAGGGCCCAAGAGACCCAGTACTTC
CSVGNRAQETQYF
>-|TRBV18|TRBJ2-3|-
TGTGCCAGCTCACCCGGACGGACAGATACGCAGTATTTT
CASSPGRTDTQYF
>-|TRBV5-1|TRBJ2-2|-
TGCGCCAGCAGCCCTGGGGGGACCCCCGGGGAGCTGTTTTTT
CASSPGGTPGELFF
>once|TRBV28|TRBJ1-1|-
TGTGCCAGCAGTTTTAGAGGGTCCCTTGACACTGAAGCTTTCTTT
CASSFRGSLDTEAFF
>-|TRBV29-1|TRBJ2-5|-
TGCAGCGCCCAACTAGGAGCGGAGACCCAGTACTTC
CSAQLGAETQYF
>-|TRBV29-1|TRBJ2-5|-
TGCAGCGTTGGGGGGTATGGAGAGACCCAGTACTTC
CSVGGYGETQYF
>-|TRBV13|TRBJ1-2|-
TGTGCCAGCAGCTTAAAAGGGTGGAGGGGCTACACCTTC
CASSLKGWRGYTF
>few|TRBV14|TRBJ2-3|TRBD2
TGTGCCAGCAGCCAAAGGTTTGTCGGGAGGACAGATACGCAGTATTTT
CASSQRFVGRTDTQYF
>-|TRBV27|TRBJ1-2|-
TGTGCCAGCAGGTCGCACAGGGCTGAGGGCTACACCTTC
CASRSHRAEGYTF
>-|TRBV5-1|TRBJ1-2|TRBD1
TGCGCCAGCAGCATGGACAGGGACGGTGGCTACACCTTC
CASSMDRDGGYTF
>few|TRBV28|TRBJ2-5|-
TGTGCCAGCAGTTTTTCTACACCGGGAAGAAGCGAGACCCAGTACTTC
CASSFSTPGRSETQYF
>-|TRBV29-1|TRBJ1-2|-
TGCAGCGTTGGTCAGTATGTAGGCTACACCTTC
CSVGQYVGYTF
>-|TRBV7-2|TRBJ1-6|TRBD1
TGTGCCAGCAGCTTTTCCCGACAGGGTTCTGTCTATAATTCACCCCTCCACTTT
CASSFSRQGSVYNSPLHF
>once|TRBV29-1|TRBJ1-1|-
TGCAGCGTTGTACAGGGTATGCTCACTGAAGCTTTCTTT
CSVVQGMLTEAFF
>-|TRBV18|TRBJ1-6|-
TGTGCCAGCACGCCAAGGGTTGATAATTCACCCCTCCACTTT
CASTPRVDNSPLHF